This is a list of T cell receptor beta chains from one sample in a study of blood T cell repertoires in COVID-19. TCRdb keeps only in-frame clones here, not all; method: immunoSEQ multiplex PCR. The data hold about 240,000 clones, with roughly 89% observed a single time. The material sequenced was PBMCs or T cells enriched from blood (not recorded which). The receptor set was obtained from a woman younger than 45 with acute COVID-19. CDR3s include the opening cysteine and the closing phenylalanine or tryptophan. The D gene is left open where the match is weak. Only some rows state a clone size, as once, few, many or a class for expanded clones.

V gene,D gene,clone size,J gene,CDR3 DNA,CDR3 protein
TRBV11-2,-,-,TRBJ1-1,TGTGCCAGCAGCTTAGTATCAGCGGGGGGTAGGGCTTTCTTT,CASSLVSAGGRAFF
TRBV4-3,TRBD2,-,TRBJ2-1,TGCGCCAGCAGCCATGATTGGACTAGCGTGGATGAGCAGTTCTTC,CASSHDWTSVDEQFF
TRBV28,-,-,TRBJ1-6,TGTGCCAGCAGCAACTCAGGGCTGGTTGGACCCCTCCACTTT,CASSNSGLVGPLHF
TRBV4-3,TRBD2,-,TRBJ2-1,TGCGCCAGCAGCCAAGATCCTAGCGGGGTTGCGAATGAGCAGTTCTTC,CASSQDPSGVANEQFF
TRBV11-2,-,-,TRBJ1-1,TGTGCCAGCAGCTTAGACAGAACAACTGAAGCTTTCTTT,CASSLDRTTEAFF
TRBV19,-,-,TRBJ1-5,TGTGCCAGCAAGACAGCTTATAGCAATCAGCCCCAGCATTTT,CASKTAYSNQPQHF
TRBV18,TRBD1,once,TRBJ2-7,TGTGCCAGCTCACCGCGGAGACAGGGGGCCTACGAGCAGTACTTC,CASSPRRQGAYEQYF
TRBV3-1/TRBV3-2,TRBD1,-,TRBJ1-1,TGTGCCAGCGGCACTGCCAGGGGGCATAAAGCTTTCTTT,CASGTARGHKAFF
TRBV19,-,-,TRBJ1-1,TGTGCCAGTAGTATCCGCGGGAACACTGAAGCTTTCTTT,CASSIRGNTEAFF
TRBV2,-,-,TRBJ1-1,TGTGCCAGCAGTGACCCGGGACACAACACTGAAGCTTTCTTT,CASSDPGHNTEAFF
TRBV7-6,TRBD1,-,TRBJ2-3,TGTGCCACCACCCCCGGGACAGGGCCTACAGATACGCAGTATTTT,CATTPGTGPTDTQYF
TRBV19,-,-,TRBJ1-6,TGTGCCAGTAGTTCGGTAATGCGTTCACCCCTCCACTTT,CASSSVMRSPLHF
TRBV29-1,TRBD1,once,TRBJ1-2,TGCAGTGCCGGACAGGGGATTAACTATGGCTACACCTTC,CSAGQGINYGYTF
TRBV6-5,TRBD1,-,TRBJ1-1,TGTGCCAGCACCACGACAGGGGGCACTGAAGCTTTCTTT,CASTTTGGTEAFF
TRBV19,TRBD1,once,TRBJ1-2,TGTGCCAGTAGTGACCGGGACAGGGACTTTGTCTACACCTTC,CASSDRDRDFVYTF
TRBV28,-,-,TRBJ1-2,TGTGCCAGCAATCTGGGGGCCGGAGGCTACACCTTC,CASNLGAGGYTF
TRBV6-1,-,-,TRBJ2-7,TGTGCCAGCAGTGAAAGGCTGACTAGTCCCTACGAGCAGTACTTC,CASSERLTSPYEQYF
TRBV27,-,-,TRBJ1-4,TGTGCCAGCAGCCTACAGGCAACTAATGAAAAACTGTTTTTT,CASSLQATNEKLFF
TRBV27,-,-,TRBJ1-6,TGTGCCAGCAGTTTAGAAAGGGTACAGGATTCACCCCTCCACTTT,CASSLERVQDSPLHF
TRBV10-1,TRBD1,once,TRBJ1-1,TGCGCCACCCAGGGACAGTCCGCAGAGGAAGCTTTCTTT,CATQGQSAEEAFF
TRBV11-2,-,-,TRBJ1-1,TGTGCCAGCAGCTTAGTTTCAGGAATAAACACTGAAGCTTTCTTT,CASSLVSGINTEAFF
TRBV24-1,-,-,TRBJ2-1,TGTGCCACCAGTGATCCTACCTACAGGGAGTTGTACAATGAGCAGTTCTTC,CATSDPTYRELYNEQFF
TRBV7-2,-,-,TRBJ1-1,TGTGCCAGCAGCCCTTTTGGAGGGACTGAAGCTTTCTTT,CASSPFGGTEAFF
TRBV6-5,TRBD1,-,TRBJ2-7,TGTGCCAGCAGGGGGACAGGGGTTGACGAGCAGTACTTC,CASRGTGVDEQYF
TRBV18,-,-,TRBJ1-3,TGTGCCAGCTCAAAAACAGGGAGCTCTGGAAACACCATATATTTT,CASSKTGSSGNTIYF
TRBV5-4,-,-,TRBJ2-1,TGTGCCAGCTCCCGGGACACTCAACCGGCTAGCAATGAGCAGTTCTTC,CASSRDTQPASNEQFF
TRBV3-1/TRBV3-2,-,-,TRBJ1-1,TGTGCCAGCAGCCTAGACTTGTCGGTAACTGAAGCTTTCTTT,CASSLDLSVTEAFF